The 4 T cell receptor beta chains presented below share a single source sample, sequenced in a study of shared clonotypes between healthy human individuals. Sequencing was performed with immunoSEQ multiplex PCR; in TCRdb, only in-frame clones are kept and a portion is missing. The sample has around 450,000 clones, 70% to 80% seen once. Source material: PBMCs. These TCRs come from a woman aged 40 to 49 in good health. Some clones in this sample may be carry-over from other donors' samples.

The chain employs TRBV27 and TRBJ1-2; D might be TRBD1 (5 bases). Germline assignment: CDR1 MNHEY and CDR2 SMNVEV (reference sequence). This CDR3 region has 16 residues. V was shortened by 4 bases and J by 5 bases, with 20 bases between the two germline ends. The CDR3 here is CASSSAPGTARYGYTF. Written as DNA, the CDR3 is TGTGCCAGCAGTTCCGCCCCAGGGACGGCGAGATATGGCTACACCTTC.

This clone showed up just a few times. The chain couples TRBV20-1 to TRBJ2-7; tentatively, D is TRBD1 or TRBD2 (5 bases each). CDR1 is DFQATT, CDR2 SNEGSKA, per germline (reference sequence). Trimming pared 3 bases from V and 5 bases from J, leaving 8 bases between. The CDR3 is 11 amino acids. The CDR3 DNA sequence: TGCAGTGCTAGTCGGGACGACGAGCAGTACTTC. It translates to CSASRDDEQYF.

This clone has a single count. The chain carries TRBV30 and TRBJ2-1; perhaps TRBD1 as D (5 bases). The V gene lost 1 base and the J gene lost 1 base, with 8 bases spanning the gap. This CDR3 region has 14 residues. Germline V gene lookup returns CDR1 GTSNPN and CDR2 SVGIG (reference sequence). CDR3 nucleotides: TGTGCCTGGAGTGCCAGGGTATCCTACAATGAGCAGTTCTTC. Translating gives CAWSARVSYNEQFF.

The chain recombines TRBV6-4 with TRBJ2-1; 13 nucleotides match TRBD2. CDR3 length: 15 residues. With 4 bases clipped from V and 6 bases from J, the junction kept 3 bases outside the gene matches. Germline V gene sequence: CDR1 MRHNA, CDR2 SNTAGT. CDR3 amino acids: CASSGLAGGGNEQFF. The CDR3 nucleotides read TGTGCCAGCAGTGGACTAGCGGGAGGTGGCAATGAGCAGTTCTTC.